Listed here are 9 T cell receptor beta chains from one sample, sequenced in a study of T-cell reconstitution after alpha-beta-depleted transplantation in children. As it was prepared, the TCRbeta library received unique molecular identifiers. TCRdb itself ran the PCR reads through MiXCR, one entry per CDR3 protein. Seen here are around 240,000 distinct CDR3 sequences, 9.7% observed once, and the top ten hold 5.1%. Sequenced here: PBMCs from the stem cell graft donor, sampled from the stem cell graft. These receptors all come from a human donor who donated a stem cell graft to a child with SCID.

This clonotype was counted many times. This sequence joins TRBV29-1 and TRBJ1-4; D not resolved. Between the trimmed V and J ends, which lost 7 bases and 5 bases, there was a span of 11 bases. Germline V lookup: CDR1 SQVTM, CDR2 ANQGSEA. The CDR3 has 12 residues. CDR3: CSARSSNEKLFF. Here the CDR3 DNA reads TGCAGCGCCCGTTCATCAAATGAAAAACTGTTTTTT.

In DNA, the CDR3 is TGTGCCAGCAGCTTGGTCGGGGGGGCGCGCACTGAAGCTTTCTTT. This translates into CASSLVGGARTEAFF. The chain has TRBV5-4 and TRBJ1-1; possible D gene TRBD1, 6 bases. The germline V gene has CDR1 SGHNT and CDR2 YYREEE (reference sequence). V lost 0 bases to trimming and J lost 4 bases, with 13 bases between them. This CDR3 is 15 amino acids long.

This clonotype was counted many times. This chain uses TRBV7-9 with TRBJ2-7; no firm D call. The CDR3 totals 13 residues. Deletions cut 1 base from V and 5 bases from J, with 9 bases between. Germline CDR1 SEHNR, CDR2 FQNEAQ (reference sequence). The CDR3 DNA is TGTGCCAGCAGCTTAGTTATTAGCAACGAGCAGTACTTC. Translation gives CASSLVISNEQYF.

The V and J genes are TRBV7-3 and TRBJ1-1; D gene uncertain. This CDR3 comprises 14 residues. Trimming removed 2 bases from V and 4 bases from J, with 11 bases in between. Germline CDR1 is SGHTA and CDR2 is FQGTGA. Written as DNA, the CDR3 is TGTGCCAGCAGCTTACAGGAGGCAAGCACTGAAGCTTTCTTT. Its translation is CASSLQEASTEAFF.

This clonotype was observed at least ten times. The V call is TRBV12-3 or TRBV12-4, the J call TRBJ1-6, with a possible D match to TRBD1 (6 bases). Trimming cost V 8 bases and J 9 bases, with 14 bases left between them. CDR3 length: 13 residues. The CDR3: CASANRERSPLHF. Here the CDR3 DNA reads TGTGCCAGCGCAAACAGGGAGCGTTCACCCCTCCACTTT.

In its sample, this clonotype was seen many times. CDR3 in DNA: TGCGCCAGCAGCTTGATAGAGGGGGCGTTGGAGCAGTACTTC. This codes for CASSLIEGALEQYF. The chain has TRBV5-1 and TRBJ2-7; 7 bases agree with TRBD1. Trimming removed 1 base from V and 7 bases from J; junction bases left unmatched: 8. From germline, CDR1 is SGHRS and CDR2 YFSETQ. The length of the CDR3 is 14 residues.

The sample holds many counts of this clonotype. The V and J genes are TRBV20-1 and TRBJ2-7, with D hard to call. V lost 1 base and J lost 0, with 10 bases in between. The CDR3 runs 14 residues. The germline V gene encodes CDR1 DFQATT and CDR2 SNEGSKA (reference sequence). The CDR3 bases are TGCAGTGCTAGAGGGTCGGCGAGCTCCTACGAGCAGTACTTC. Its translation is CSARGSASSYEQYF.

This clonotype appeared many times. J is TRBJ2-6 and V is TRBV5-1, with D perhaps TRBD1 (6 bases). This CDR3 contains 17 residues. CDR1 is SGHRS and CDR2 is YFSETQ in the germline V gene. V was pared by 4 bases and J by 1 base, with 15 bases between. Here the CDR3 reads CASSTWTADSGANVLTF. Written as DNA, the CDR3 is TGCGCCAGCAGCACATGGACAGCCGATTCTGGGGCCAACGTCCTGACTTTC.

This clonotype has ten or more counts. DNA of the CDR3: TGCGCCAGCAGCTTGGATTCGGGGGGCTCTGGCTACACCTTC. Its protein product is CASSLDSGGSGYTF. The rearrangement links TRBV5-1 to TRBJ1-2, with a tentative D call TRBD1 (6 bases). CDR3 length: 14 residues. Germline V gene data show CDR1 as SGHRS and CDR2 as YFSETQ. Between the trimmed V and J ends, which lost 0 bases and 7 bases, there was a span of 13 bases. The whole variable domain, remainder taken from reference TRBV5-1 and TRBJ1-2, is KAGVTQTPRYLIKTRGQQVTLSCSPISGHRSVSWYQQTPGQGLQFLFEYFSETQRNKGNFPGRFSGRQFSNSRSEMNVSTLELGDSALYLCASSLDSGGSGYTFGSGTRLTVV.